Following are 24 T cell receptor beta chains from one sample sequenced in a study of cytomegalovirus exposure and HLA in healthy donors. The PCR employed 60 Vbeta primers together with 13 Jbeta primers. Measured with immunoSEQ multiplex PCR; TCRdb has only the in-frame clones, and not every one. The sample lists around 130,000 clones, roughly 71% occurring once. The specimen was PBMCs. These receptors all stem from a woman aged 35 to 49 in good health and CMV-seropositive.

This clone was counted a few times. The rearrangement links TRBV27 to TRBJ2-1; 9 nucleotides line up with TRBD1. The CDR3 is 18 amino acids. Per the germline V gene, CDR1 is MNHEY and CDR2 is SMNVEV (reference sequence). The junction had 15 bases not matched to a gene; V was cut back by 5 bases and J by 4 bases. CDR3 in amino acids: CASSASPGQGLKYNEQFF. Written as DNA, the CDR3 is TGTGCCAGCAGTGCTAGCCCGGGACAGGGACTAAAGTACAATGAGCAGTTCTTC.

The gene calls are TRBV15 and TRBJ2-7; 12 bases agree with TRBD1. The germline V gene has CDR1 LNHNV and CDR2 YYDKDF (reference sequence). The CDR3 is 15 amino acids. V gave up 3 bases and J gave up 5 bases; unmatched junction bases: 5. CDR3 residues: CATSRGQGAYDEQYF. In nucleotides, the CDR3 is TGTGCCACCAGCAGGGGACAGGGGGCCTACGACGAGCAGTACTTC.

The chain couples TRBV9 to TRBJ2-5, with 7 bases that match TRBD2. The CDR3 sequence is 17 residues long. The trim removed 0 bases at V and 2 bases at J, leaving 10 bases unmatched. The germline V gene encodes CDR1 SGDLS and CDR2 YYNGEE. CDR3 sequence: CASSVDLPGGRQETQYF. CDR3 DNA sequence: TGTGCCAGCAGCGTAGATTTGCCCGGGGGGAGGCAAGAGACCCAGTACTTC.

The chain links TRBV5-6 to TRBJ2-5; D is possibly TRBD1 (6 bases). Trimming stripped 5 bases from V and 2 bases from J, with 19 bases between. The CDR3 consists of 16 residues. From germline, CDR1 is SGHDT and CDR2 YYEEEE. The DNA for the CDR3 is TGTGCCAGCAGTGGTGGGGCTCGGCAGGGGCAAGAGACCCAGTACTTC. Translated: CASSGGARQGQETQYF. Complete variable domain (other parts from reference TRBV5-6 and TRBJ2-5): DAGVTQSPTHLIKTRGQQVTLRCSPKSGHDTVSWYQQALGQGPQFIFQYYEEEERQRGNFPDRFSGHQFPNYSSELNVNALLLGDSALYLCASSGGARQGQETQYFGPGTRLLVL.

The chain carries TRBV10-3 and TRBJ2-7; 9 positions match TRBD1. CDR3 length: 14 residues. CDR1 and CDR2 from the germline V gene are ENHRY and SYGVKD. V was pared by 8 bases and J by 7 bases, with 12 bases of the junction left unmatched. The CDR3 region has the DNA TGTGCCATCGGCGGGGAGGACAGGGGATATGAGCAGTACTTC. Translating it yields CAIGGEDRGYEQYF.

This clone has a handful of counts. The rearrangement joins TRBV2 to TRBJ2-3, with 10 bases aligning to TRBD2. The CDR3 runs 16 residues. CDR1 is SNHLY and CDR2 is FYNNEI in the germline V gene. J gave up 5 bases and V 5 bases, and 10 bases lay outside the gene matches. The CDR3 DNA follows: TGTGCCAGCAGTCCTTCTCAGCGGGGGGGGAAAGATACGCAGTATTTT. Translated, it gives CASSPSQRGGKDTQYF.

The rearrangement joins TRBV6-1 to TRBJ2-3; D might be TRBD1 (5 bases). V lost 10 bases, J lost 2 bases, and 13 bases lay in between. The CDR3 runs 13 residues. Germline CDR1 and CDR2: MNHNS and SASEGT. The CDR3 reads CANLQDYTDTQYF. CDR3 nucleotides: TGTGCCAACCTACAGGATTACACAGATACGCAGTATTTT.

V usage is TRBV7-9 and J usage is TRBJ2-3; 9 bases match TRBD1. Germline CDR1 and CDR2: SEHNR and FQNEAQ (reference sequence). The CDR3 runs to 16 residues. V lost 5 bases and J lost 0; bases outside the gene matches: 6. In DNA form, the CDR3 reads TGTGCCAGCAGCCTCCGGGACAGGGATAGCACAGATACGCAGTATTTT. Protein product: CASSLRDRDSTDTQYF.

The V and J genes are TRBV30 and TRBJ1-4; 11 bases match TRBD1. Unmatched junction bases numbered 5, after V lost 3 bases and J lost 5 bases. The CDR3 runs to 15 residues. Germline CDR1 is GTSNPN and CDR2 is SVGIG (reference sequence). For the CDR3, the DNA is TGTGCCTGGAGCGAGGGGACAGGGGGGAATGAAAAACTGTTTTTT. Protein product: CAWSEGTGGNEKLFF.

This clone was seen only once. The V call is TRBV6-1, the J call TRBJ2-3; D possibly corresponds to TRBD2 (5 bases). Trimming removed 2 bases from V and 11 bases from J, with 14 bases in between. Germline V CDR1 and CDR2: MNHNS, SASEGT. The CDR3 consists of 13 residues. The CDR3 DNA sequence: TGTGCCAGCAGTGAATCAGCGCTCGGGGAGCAGTATTTT. Translation gives CASSESALGEQYF.

V and J are TRBV9 and TRBJ2-1, with D tentatively TRBD1 (6 bases). Per germline, CDR1 SGDLS and CDR2 YYNGEE. CDR3 size: 14 residues. The V end was cut by 3 bases, the J end by 6 bases, with 13 bases between. CDR3 nucleotide sequence: TGTGCCAGCAGCGAACAGGGCTACCCCAATGAGCAGTTCTTC. Translated, it gives CASSEQGYPNEQFF.

V gene TRBV7-3 combines with J gene TRBJ2-1, with 14 bases that match TRBD2. Germline CDR1 SGHTA, CDR2 FQGTGA. The V segment lost 5 bases and the J segment 9 bases; nucleotides outside the gene matches: 9. The CDR3 has 16 residues. Written as DNA, the CDR3 is TGTGCCAGCAGCCCAGGGACTAGCGGGAGCTTGCCTGAGCAGTTCTTC. The encoded protein is CASSPGTSGSLPEQFF.

This rearrangement joins TRBV5-1 to TRBJ1-1; a possible D gene is TRBD1 (6 bases). Trimming pared 2 bases from V and 5 bases from J, leaving 10 bases between. CDR1 and CDR2 from the germline V gene are SGHRS and YFSETQ. CDR3 length: 13 amino acids. The CDR3, as DNA: TGCGCCAGCAGCTTCCTCGGGACAACTGAAGCTTTCTTT. This gives the protein CASSFLGTTEAFF. The whole variable domain, filled in from reference TRBV5-1 and TRBJ1-1, reads KAGVTQTPRYLIKTRGQQVTLSCSPISGHRSVSWYQQTPGQGLQFLFEYFSETQRNKGNFPGRFSGRQFSNSRSEMNVSTLELGDSALYLCASSFLGTTEAFFGQGTRLTVV.

For the CDR3, the DNA is TGTGCCAGCAGAACAGGTTCACAGACCCAGTACTTC. This gives the protein CASRTGSQTQYF. The V call is TRBV27, the J call TRBJ2-5, with D maybe TRBD1 (5 bases). In germline, CDR1 is MNHEY, CDR2 SMNVEV (reference sequence). V shed 6 bases and J shed 6 bases, with 11 bases lying between them. The CDR3 totals 12 residues.

The chain couples TRBV28 to TRBJ2-7; 9 bases match TRBD1. The CDR3 totals 14 residues. Germline V gene sequence: CDR1 MDHEN, CDR2 SYDVKM. V lost 5 bases to trimming and J lost 9 bases; unmatched junction nucleotides: 11. The CDR3 spells CASSLPDRGYWQYF. As DNA, the CDR3 is TGTGCCAGCAGTCTCCCAGACAGGGGGTACTGGCAGTACTTC.

CDR3: CSVTARANEKLFF. The DNA for the CDR3 is TGCAGCGTTACAGCCAGAGCTAATGAAAAACTGTTTTTT. The rearrangement joins TRBV29-1 to TRBJ1-4; D remains unclear. Germline-derived CDR1 and CDR2 are SQVTM and ANQGSEA. V was pared by 5 bases and J by 3 bases, with 10 bases between. The CDR3 length is 13 residues.

The table lists this clone with a count of one. V and J are TRBV7-9 and TRBJ2-7; weak D call: TRBD1 (6 bases). Germline lookup yields CDR1 SEHNR and CDR2 FQNEAQ (reference sequence). This CDR3 is built from 14 residues. V lost 7 bases and J lost 2, with 15 bases in between. CDR3 coding DNA: TGTGCCAGCACCCCCCGGGACAAGACCTACGAGCAGTACTTC. It translates to CASTPRDKTYEQYF.

Of note for this clone: The identical CDR3 is also encoded by other nucleotide sequences in the sample. The genes are TRBV29-1 and TRBJ1-1; D perhaps matches TRBD1 (5 bases). The CDR3 has 13 amino acids. Between the trimmed V and J ends, which lost 4 bases and 1 base, there was a span of 10 bases. In germline, CDR1 is SQVTM, CDR2 ANQGSEA. The CDR3 protein is CSVGGATNTEAFF. CDR3 sequence (DNA): TGCAGCGTTGGTGGGGCCACGAACACTGAAGCTTTCTTT.

The chain employs TRBV5-6 and TRBJ2-6; D gene unclear. V lost 1 base and J 3 bases, leaving 14 bases between the germline ends. The germline V gene has CDR1 SGHDT and CDR2 YYEEEE. The CDR3 has 17 amino acids. In nucleotides, the CDR3 is TGTGCCAGCAGCTTGCTTAGTCCAGGCAATGGGGCCAACGTCCTGACTTTC. It codes for CASSLLSPGNGANVLTF.

This chain joins TRBV7-9 and TRBJ2-3, with 7 bases fitting TRBD2. The V and J ends lost 4 bases and 4 bases, in that order; junction bases with no gene match: 11. This CDR3 is 16 amino acids long. Per germline, CDR1 SEHNR and CDR2 FQNEAQ (reference sequence). The CDR3 is CASSSRGREGADTQYF. The CDR3 nucleotides are TGTGCCAGCAGCTCCCGGGGAAGGGAGGGAGCAGATACGCAGTATTTT.

This clone was detected once. CDR3: CASSFFSTEAFF. The CDR3 DNA is TGTGCCAGCAGCTTTTTCAGCACTGAAGCTTTCTTT. J is TRBJ1-1 and V is TRBV7-9; D gene ambiguous. V lost 3 bases and J 4 bases, leaving 6 bases between the germline ends. Germline assignment: CDR1 SEHNR and CDR2 FQNEAQ (reference sequence). The CDR3 spans 12 residues.

The chain recombines TRBV5-1 with TRBJ1-1, with D possibly being TRBD1 (5 bases). This CDR3 is built from 13 residues. Germline-derived CDR1 and CDR2 are SGHRS and YFSETQ. V shed 2 bases and J shed 2 bases, with 7 bases lying between them. The CDR3 coding sequence is TGCGCCAGCAGCTTCGACAGCAACACTGAAGCTTTCTTT. As protein: CASSFDSNTEAFF.

Notes on this clone: At one end, the junction sequence differs from germline, possibly due to a read error. The chain has TRBV28 and TRBJ2-3, with TRBD1 as a possible D gene (5 bases). The CDR3 is made up of 16 amino acids. Germline CDR1 reads MDHEN; CDR2 reads SYDVKM. CDR3 in amino acids: CASTLGALTSTDTQYF. CDR3 bases: TGTGCCAGCACTTTAGGGGCACTGACTAGCACAGATACGCAGTATTTT.

J is TRBJ1-5 and V is TRBV7-9; D unresolved. The V end lost 4 bases, the J end lost 0 bases, and 13 bases lay between the germline ends. The CDR3 covers 16 residues. CDR1 is SEHNR, CDR2 FQNEAQ, per germline (reference sequence). DNA for the CDR3: TGTGCCAGCAGCTCACGGGGAAATCCTAGCAATCAGCCCCAGCATTTT. Translation: CASSSRGNPSNQPQHF. The full variable domain, its missing parts supplied by reference TRBV7-9 and TRBJ1-5, is DTGVSQNPRHKITKRGQNVTFRCDPISEHNRLYWYRQTLGQGPEFLTYFQNEAQLEKSRLLSDRFSAERPKGSFSTLEIQRTEQGDSAMYLCASSSRGNPSNQPQHFGDGTRLSIL.